The sequence of this T cell receptor (beta chain) was determined in a study of control samples from healthy donors and cancer patients. This table comes from immunoSEQ multiplex PCR, and its TCRdb copy is limited to in-frame clones, with some not included. The table includes about 150,000 clones, 85% to 95% detected once. The V segment lost 3 bases and the J segment 9 bases; nucleotides outside the gene matches: 8. Germline CDR1 and CDR2: GTSNPN and SVGIG (reference sequence). CDR3 size: 14 residues. The V and J genes are TRBV30 and TRBJ1-6; 7 positions agree with TRBD1. The TCR comes from a man aged 40-50 years in good health. Sequenced sample: blood. The chain's CDR3 is CAWSDGTVSSPLHF. CDR3 bases: TGTGCCTGGAGCGACGGGACAGTTTCTTCACCCCTCCACTTT.